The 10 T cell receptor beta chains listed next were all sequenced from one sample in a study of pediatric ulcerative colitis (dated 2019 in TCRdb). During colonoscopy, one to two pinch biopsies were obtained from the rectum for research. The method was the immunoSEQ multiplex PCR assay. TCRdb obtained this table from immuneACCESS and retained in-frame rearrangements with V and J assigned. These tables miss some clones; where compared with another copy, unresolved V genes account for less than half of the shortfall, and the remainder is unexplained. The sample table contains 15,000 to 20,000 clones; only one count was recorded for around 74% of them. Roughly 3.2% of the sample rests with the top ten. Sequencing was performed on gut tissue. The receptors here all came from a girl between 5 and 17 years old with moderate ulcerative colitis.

As DNA, the CDR3 is TGTGCCAGCAGGGGACCTAGTTTAGTCGATACGCAGTATTTT. Protein product: CASRGPSLVDTQYF. J is TRBJ2-3 and V is TRBV6-6, with D perhaps given as TRBD1 or TRBD2 (5 bases each). Germline lookup yields CDR1 MNHNY and CDR2 SVGAGI (reference sequence). The CDR3 has 14 residues. With 6 bases removed from V and 6 bases from J, the gap between germline ends came to 16 bases.

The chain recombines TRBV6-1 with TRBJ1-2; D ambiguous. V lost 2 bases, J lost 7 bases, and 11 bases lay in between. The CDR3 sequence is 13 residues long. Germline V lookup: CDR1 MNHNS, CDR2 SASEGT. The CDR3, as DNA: TGTGCCAGCAGTGAAACGTTTTTGGGTGGCTACACCTTC. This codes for CASSETFLGGYTF.

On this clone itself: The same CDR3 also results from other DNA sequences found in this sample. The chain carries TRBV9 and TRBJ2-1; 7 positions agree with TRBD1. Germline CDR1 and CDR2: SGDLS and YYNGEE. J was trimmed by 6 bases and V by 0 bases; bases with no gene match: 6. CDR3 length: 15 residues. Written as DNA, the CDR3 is TGTGCCAGCAGCGTAGAGTCAGGGGGTGGCAATGAGCAGTTCTTC. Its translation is CASSVESGGGNEQFF.

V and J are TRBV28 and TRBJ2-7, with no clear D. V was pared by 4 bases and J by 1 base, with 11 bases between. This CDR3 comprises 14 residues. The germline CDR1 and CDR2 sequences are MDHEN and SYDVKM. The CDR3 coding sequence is TGTGCCAGCAGTTCCCTAATGGGATCCTACGAGCAGTACTTC. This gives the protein CASSSLMGSYEQYF.

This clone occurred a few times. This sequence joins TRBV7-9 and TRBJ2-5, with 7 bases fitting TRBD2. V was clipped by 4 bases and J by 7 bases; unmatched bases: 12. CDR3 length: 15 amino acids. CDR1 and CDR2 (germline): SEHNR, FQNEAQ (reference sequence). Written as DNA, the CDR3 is TGTGCCAGCAGCTCGGGACTACGCAGTGACGGGACCCAGTACTTC. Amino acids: CASSSGLRSDGTQYF.

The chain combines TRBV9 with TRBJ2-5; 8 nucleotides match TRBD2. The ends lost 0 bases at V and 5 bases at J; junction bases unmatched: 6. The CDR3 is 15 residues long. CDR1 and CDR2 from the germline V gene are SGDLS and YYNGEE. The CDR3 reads CASSVAGGLRETQYF. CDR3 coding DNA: TGTGCCAGCAGCGTAGCGGGGGGGCTTCGGGAGACCCAGTACTTC.

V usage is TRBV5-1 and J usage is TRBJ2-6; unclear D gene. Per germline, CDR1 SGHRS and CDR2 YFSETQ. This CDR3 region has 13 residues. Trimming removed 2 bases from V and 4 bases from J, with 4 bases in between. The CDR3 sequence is CASSLQGANVLTF. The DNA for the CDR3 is TGCGCCAGCAGCTTACAGGGGGCCAACGTCCTGACTTTC.

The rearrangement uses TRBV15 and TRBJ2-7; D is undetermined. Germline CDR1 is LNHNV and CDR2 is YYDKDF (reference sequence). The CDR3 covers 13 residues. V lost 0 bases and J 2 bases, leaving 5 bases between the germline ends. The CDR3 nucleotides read TGTGCCACCAGCAGAGACCGGACCTACGAGCAGTACTTC. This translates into CATSRDRTYEQYF.

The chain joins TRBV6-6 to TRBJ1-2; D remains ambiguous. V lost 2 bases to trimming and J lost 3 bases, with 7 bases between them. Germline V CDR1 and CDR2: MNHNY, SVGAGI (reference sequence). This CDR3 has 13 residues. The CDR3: CASSYTWDYGYTF. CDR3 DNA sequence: TGTGCCAGCAGTTACACGTGGGACTATGGCTACACCTTC.

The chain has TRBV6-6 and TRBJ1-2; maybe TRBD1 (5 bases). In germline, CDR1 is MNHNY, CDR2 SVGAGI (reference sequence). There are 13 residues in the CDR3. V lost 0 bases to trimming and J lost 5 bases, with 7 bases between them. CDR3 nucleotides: TGTGCCAGCAGTTACTCAGGGGAATATGGCTACACCTTC. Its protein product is CASSYSGEYGYTF.